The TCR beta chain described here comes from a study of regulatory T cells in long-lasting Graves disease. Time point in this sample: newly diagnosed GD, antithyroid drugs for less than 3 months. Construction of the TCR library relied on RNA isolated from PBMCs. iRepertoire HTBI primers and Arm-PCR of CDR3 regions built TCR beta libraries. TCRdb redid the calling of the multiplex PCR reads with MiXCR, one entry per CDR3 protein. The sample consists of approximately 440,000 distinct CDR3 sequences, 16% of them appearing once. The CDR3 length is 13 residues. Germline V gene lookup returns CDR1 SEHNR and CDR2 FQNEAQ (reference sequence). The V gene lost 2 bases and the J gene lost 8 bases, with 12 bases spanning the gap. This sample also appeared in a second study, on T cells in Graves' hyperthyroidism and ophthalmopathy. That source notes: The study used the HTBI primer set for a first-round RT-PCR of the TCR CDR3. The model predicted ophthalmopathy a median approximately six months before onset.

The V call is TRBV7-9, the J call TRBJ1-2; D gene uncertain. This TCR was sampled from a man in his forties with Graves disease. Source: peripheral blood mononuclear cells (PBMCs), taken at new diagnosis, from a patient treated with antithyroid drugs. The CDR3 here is CASSLSGVGGYTF. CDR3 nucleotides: TGTGCCAGCAGCTTATCGGGCGTCGGCGGCTACACCTTC.